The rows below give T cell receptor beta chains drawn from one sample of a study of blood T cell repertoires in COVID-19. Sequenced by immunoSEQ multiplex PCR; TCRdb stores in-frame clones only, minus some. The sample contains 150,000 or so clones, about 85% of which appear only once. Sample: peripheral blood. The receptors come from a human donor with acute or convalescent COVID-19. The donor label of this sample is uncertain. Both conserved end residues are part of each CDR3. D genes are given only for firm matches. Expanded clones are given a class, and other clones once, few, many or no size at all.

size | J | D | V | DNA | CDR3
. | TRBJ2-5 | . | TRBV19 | TGTGCCAGTAGTATGGGGGAGTGGACAGACCAAGAGACCCAGTACTTC | CASSMGEWTDQETQYF
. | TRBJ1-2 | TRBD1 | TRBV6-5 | TGTGCCAGCAGTCCCGACAGGGGGCATAACTATGGCTACACCTTC | CASSPDRGHNYGYTF
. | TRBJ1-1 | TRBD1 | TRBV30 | TGTGCCTGGAATAGAGACAGGGACACTGAAGCTTTCTTT | CAWNRDRDTEAFF
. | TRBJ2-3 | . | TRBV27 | TGTGCCAGCAGTTTGCGGGGACCAAGCACAGATACGCAGTATTTT | CASSLRGPSTDTQYF
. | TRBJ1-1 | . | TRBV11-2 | TGTGCCAGCAGCCCCACTAGACAAGGTAACACTGAAGCTTTCTTT | CASSPTRQGNTEAFF
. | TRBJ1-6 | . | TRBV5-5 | TGTGCCAGCAGCTTGAGGGGGACAACTCTACTATATAATTCACCCCTCCACTTT | CASSLRGTTLLYNSPLHF
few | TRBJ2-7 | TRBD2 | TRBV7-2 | TGTGCCAGCAGCTTAGCGCGGGGGGCCTCCTACGAGCAGTACTTC | CASSLARGASYEQYF
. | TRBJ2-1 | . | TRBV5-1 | TGCGCCAGCAGCTGGAGACAGGTCTCAAGCTCCTACAATGAGCAGTTCTTC | CASSWRQVSSSYNEQFF
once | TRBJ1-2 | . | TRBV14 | TGTGCCAGCAGCCAAGCGGTCAGGAACACTAACTATGGCTACACCTTC | CASSQAVRNTNYGYTF
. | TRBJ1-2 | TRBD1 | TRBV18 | TGTGCCAGCTCACCCTACAGGGGGCTTGGTAACTATGGCTACACCTTC | CASSPYRGLGNYGYTF
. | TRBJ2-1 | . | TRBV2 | TGTGCCAGCTATAAAAACACAGCCTACAATGAGCAGTTCTTC | CASYKNTAYNEQFF
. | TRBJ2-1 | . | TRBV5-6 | TGTGCCAGCAGCCCAAGGGGGGGGATCTCCTACAATGAGCAGTTCTTC | CASSPRGGISYNEQFF
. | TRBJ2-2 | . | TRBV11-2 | TGTGCCAGCAGCTTAGAAGTGACAGGCGGGGAGCTGTTTTTT | CASSLEVTGGELFF
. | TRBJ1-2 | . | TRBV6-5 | TGTGCCAGCAAAGGGCCGGGACTTACCTATGGCTACACCTTC | CASKGPGLTYGYTF
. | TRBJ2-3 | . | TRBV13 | TGTGCCAGTACCTCCCAAGGGAGGATAGGGGGCACAGATACGCAGTATTTT | CASTSQGRIGGTDTQYF
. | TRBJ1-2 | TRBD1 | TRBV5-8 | TGTGCCAGCAGCCAGGGACAGGGGGCTCATTATGGCTACACCTTC | CASSQGQGAHYGYTF
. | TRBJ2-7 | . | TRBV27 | TGTGCCAGCAGTTTACCCCGGGCGGGTTCTAACGAGCAGTACTTC | CASSLPRAGSNEQYF